Listed here is a single T cell receptor (beta chain). Its antigen is still unknown. This CDR3 comprises 14 residues. The germline CDR1 and CDR2 sequences are MGHDK and SYGVNS. V lost 1 base, J lost 7 bases, and 14 bases lay in between. RNA transcripts gave rise to amplified TCR beta CDR3 regions. Carried out on the TCR CDR3, a first-round RT-PCR used the HTBI primer set. TCRdb re-derived calls from the multiplex PCR reads in MiXCR, one entry per CDR3 protein. The sample contains some 740,000 distinct CDR3 sequences, around 15% of which appear only once. This specimen comes from a study of T cells in Graves' hyperthyroidism and ophthalmopathy. The study's findings and limits: The model made its ophthalmopathy prediction, and onset followed a median roughly 6.5 months later.

Graves' hyperthyroidism was deemed stable given no ophthalmopathy progression within 18 months. V gene TRBV25-1 combines with J gene TRBJ2-7, with D possibly being TRBD1 (6 bases). The receptor was derived from a young woman with Graves' hyperthyroidism. The sample was blood. CDR3 nucleotides: TGTGCCAGCAGTGAATTGGGGGCCCGCCGGGAGCAGTACTTC. It encodes CASSELGARREQYF.